This TCR beta chain was identified in a study of T cell changes during pregnancy in multiple sclerosis. Repertoires were generated with immunoSEQ multiplex PCR, while TCRdb's copy carries only in-frame clones and drops some. The data hold 55,000 or so clones, with around 90% observed a single time. The sequence derives from a female donor with multiple sclerosis, enrolled in a pregnancy study. The specimen comprised CD4+ T cells from peripheral blood mononuclear cells, sampled in the first trimester of pregnancy.

The CDR3 spells CASSPAGGIQETQYF. CDR3 bases: TGTGCCAGCAGCCCGGCGGGGGGGATCCAAGAGACCCAGTACTTC. The V and J genes are TRBV5-4 and TRBJ2-5, with TRBD2 matching 9 bases. From germline, CDR1 is SGHNT and CDR2 YYREEE (reference sequence). Trimming removed 4 bases from V and 1 base from J; junction bases left unmatched: 5. This CDR3 has 15 residues.